This T cell receptor beta chain was recovered during a study of T-cell memory formation after mild COVID-19. General study points: The study found contracting CD4+ clones mainly in CM and EM and contracting CD8+ clones in EMRA. Contracting clones, day 15 to 85, had balanced CD4/CD8, and later expanders favored CD4+.

There are many counts of this clonotype. Its antigen remains unknown. V was trimmed by 0 bases and J by 2 bases, leaving 11 bases between them. In germline, CDR1 is LGHNA, CDR2 YNFKEQ. The CDR3 sequence is 15 residues long. TCRdb redid the calling of the 5' RACE reads with MiXCR, one entry per CDR3 protein. The table includes under 35,000 distinct CDR3 sequences, approximately 16% detected once. The sample taken for sequencing was PBMCs or a T cell subset sorted from them (not recorded which). The sequence derives from an adult who had mild COVID-19 (a few samples of this study predate the infection). Cell type and time point are not known. The gene calls are TRBV4-2 and TRBJ2-7; tentatively, D is TRBD2 (6 bases). CDR3 sequence: CASSQEGLSTYEQYF. The CDR3 nucleotides read TGTGCCAGCAGCCAAGAGGGACTCAGTACCTACGAGCAGTACTTC.